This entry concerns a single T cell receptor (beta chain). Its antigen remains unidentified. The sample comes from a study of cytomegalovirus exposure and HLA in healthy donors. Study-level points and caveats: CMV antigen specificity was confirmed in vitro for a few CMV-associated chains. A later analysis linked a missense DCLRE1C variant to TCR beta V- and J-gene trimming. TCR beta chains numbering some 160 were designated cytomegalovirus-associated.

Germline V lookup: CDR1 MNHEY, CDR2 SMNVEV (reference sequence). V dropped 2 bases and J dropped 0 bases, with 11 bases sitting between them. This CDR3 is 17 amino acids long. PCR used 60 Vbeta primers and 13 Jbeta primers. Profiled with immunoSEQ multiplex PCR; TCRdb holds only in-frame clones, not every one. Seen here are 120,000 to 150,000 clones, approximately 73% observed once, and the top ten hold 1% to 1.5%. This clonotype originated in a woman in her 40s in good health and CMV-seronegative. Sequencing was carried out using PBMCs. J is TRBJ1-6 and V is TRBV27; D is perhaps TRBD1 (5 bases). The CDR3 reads CASSLATVPSYNSPLHF. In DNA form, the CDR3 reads TGTGCCAGCAGTTTAGCGACAGTCCCCTCCTATAATTCACCCCTCCACTTT.